The 17 T cell receptor beta chains below were found in one sample sequenced in a study of cytomegalovirus exposure and HLA in healthy donors. Both 60 Vbeta primers and 13 Jbeta primers went into the PCR. TCRdb's copy holds only in-frame clones and misses some; the assay was immunoSEQ multiplex PCR. The sample holds 110,000 to 150,000 clones, around a tenth seen once. The specimen sequenced was PBMCs. The receptors originated from a male donor in good health and CMV-seronegative.

This clone was detected only a few times. The rearrangement links TRBV5-4 to TRBJ2-3; 10 bases align to TRBD2. This CDR3 region has 15 residues. Germline values: CDR1 SGHNT, CDR2 YYREEE (reference sequence). V dropped 4 bases and J dropped 10; count of bases not matched to a gene: 12. The CDR3 protein is CASSTGTSVPVAQYF. The CDR3 coding sequence is TGTGCCAGCAGCACCGGGACTAGCGTTCCGGTGGCGCAGTATTTT. The full variable domain, in which reference TRBV5-4 and TRBJ2-3 provide the parts outside the CDR3, is ETGVTQSPTHLIKTRGQQVTLRCSSQSGHNTVSWYQQALGQGPQFIFQYYREEENGRGNFPPRFSGLQFPNYSSELNVNALELDDSALYLCASSTGTSVPVAQYFGPGTRLTVL.

The V and J genes are TRBV28 and TRBJ1-6; TRBD1 might be the D (6 bases). This CDR3 is built from 12 residues. CDR1 is MDHEN, CDR2 SYDVKM, per germline. Trimming took off 4 bases at V and 14 bases at J, with 12 bases between the two ends. The CDR3 spells CASSSGAGTLHF. The CDR3 DNA reads as TGTGCCAGCAGTTCAGGGGCCGGGACCCTCCACTTT.

The gene calls are TRBV9 and TRBJ1-2; the match to TRBD1 covers 10 bases. The J segment lost 7 bases and the V segment lost 0 bases, leaving 6 bases of the junction unmatched. The CDR3 loop spans 15 amino acids. Germline V gives CDR1 SGDLS, CDR2 YYNGEE. CDR3 protein: CASSVDGTGVPGYTF. Written as DNA, the CDR3 is TGTGCCAGCAGCGTAGATGGGACAGGGGTACCTGGCTACACCTTC.

The J gene is TRBJ2-3, the V gene TRBV6-6, with 9 nucleotides matching TRBD2. This CDR3 is 16 amino acids long. V lost 1 base and J lost 5; bases outside the gene matches: 7. CDR1 is MNHNY and CDR2 is SVGAGI in the germline V gene (reference sequence). CDR3 DNA sequence: TGTGCCAGCAGTTACTGGCGGGGGGGGTCCGAAGATACGCAGTATTTT. It yields the protein CASSYWRGGSEDTQYF.

This clone was observed a few times. This chain connects TRBV5-1 to TRBJ2-7, with a weak D call TRBD2 (6 bases). Trimming pared 3 bases from V and 0 bases from J, leaving 10 bases between. Germline V lookup: CDR1 SGHRS, CDR2 YFSETQ. The CDR3 runs to 14 residues. CDR3 bases: TGCGCCAGCAGCTCGCAGACTAGCTCCTACGAGCAGTACTTC. Amino acid sequence: CASSSQTSSYEQYF.

This clone was seen only a few times. The chain links TRBV5-1 to TRBJ1-3; D is perhaps TRBD1 (6 bases). Trimming took off 4 bases at V and 0 bases at J, with 14 bases between the two ends. This CDR3 spans 16 amino acids. Germline assignment: CDR1 SGHRS and CDR2 YFSETQ. CDR3 DNA: TGCGCCAGCAGCCGCCTGGGAGGGGGCTCTGGAAACACCATATATTTT. As protein: CASSRLGGGSGNTIYF.

Only a few counts were recorded for this clone. The chain is built from TRBV4-3 and TRBJ2-1; D possibly corresponds to TRBD1 (6 bases). The length of the CDR3 is 15 residues. Deletions cut 4 bases from V and 3 bases from J, with 13 bases between. Germline V gives CDR1 LGHNA, CDR2 YSLEER. CDR3 region: CASSPVGAGYNEQFF. CDR3 coding DNA: TGCGCCAGCAGCCCGGTGGGGGCGGGCTACAATGAGCAGTTCTTC.

J is TRBJ2-7 and V is TRBV7-3, with D possibly TRBD1 on 5 matching bases. The CDR3 runs 13 residues. The V gene's germline CDR1 is SGHTA and CDR2 FQGTGA. Trimming stripped 5 bases from V and 7 bases from J, with 15 bases between. The CDR3 DNA follows: TGTGCCAGCAGCCCCCGGGCAGGGCGGGAGCAGTACTTC. Translation: CASSPRAGREQYF.

This clone was detected only a few times. The rearrangement joins TRBV30 to TRBJ1-2; D is perhaps TRBD1 (5 bases). The CDR3 totals 13 residues. Germline CDR1 and CDR2: GTSNPN and SVGIG (reference sequence). V lost 2 bases, J lost 8 bases, and 15 bases lay in between. The DNA of the CDR3 is TGTGCCTGGAGTCGGACATCCGCGGGAGGCTACACCTTC. Translation gives CAWSRTSAGGYTF.

This clone occurred a few times. The genes are TRBV4-3 and TRBJ2-1; a weak D match, TRBD1 (5 bases). The CDR3 consists of 14 residues. CDR1 and CDR2 from the germline V gene are LGHNA and YSLEER. The V gene lost 1 base and the J gene lost 3 bases, with 7 bases spanning the gap. The CDR3 DNA reads as TGCGCCAGCAGCCAAGGGGGCGGCTACAATGAGCAGTTCTTC. It is translated as CASSQGGGYNEQFF.

This clone was observed a handful of times. This sequence joins TRBV6-6 and TRBJ2-5; 7 bases map to TRBD1. Germline V gives CDR1 MNHNY, CDR2 SVGAGI (reference sequence). Unmatched junction bases numbered 9, after V lost 4 bases and J lost 4 bases. The CDR3 totals 15 residues. The CDR3 sequence is CASSSSSTGTETQYF. CDR3 DNA sequence: TGTGCCAGCAGTTCATCCTCGACAGGGACAGAGACCCAGTACTTC.

This clone was seen more than once but under ten times. The chain couples TRBV27 to TRBJ2-6; D remains ambiguous. The CDR3 length is 14 residues. With 4 bases removed from V and 0 bases from J, the gap between germline ends came to 4 bases. The germline V gene has CDR1 MNHEY and CDR2 SMNVEV (reference sequence). Written as DNA, the CDR3 is TGTGCCAGCAGTTCGGGCTCTGGGGCCAACGTCCTGACTTTC. Translating it yields CASSSGSGANVLTF. The whole variable domain, filled in from reference TRBV27 and TRBJ2-6, reads EAQVTQNPRYLITVTGKKLTVTCSQNMNHEYMSWYRQDPGLGLRQIYYSMNVEVTDKGDVPEGYKVSRKEKRNFPLILESPSPNQTSLYFCASSSGSGANVLTFGAGSRLTVL.

This clone was picked up a small number of times. V and J are TRBV7-2 and TRBJ2-7; TRBD1 matches at 8 bases. Trimming cost V 5 bases and J 6 bases; bases outside gene matches: 6. CDR3 size: 13 residues. CDR1 is SGHTA, CDR2 FQGNSA, per germline. DNA of the CDR3: TGTGCCAGCAGCCTGTGGACAGGGCGCGAGCAGTACTTC. Residues: CASSLWTGREQYF.

The V and J genes are TRBV4-3 and TRBJ1-2, with a possible D match to TRBD1 (5 bases). The V gene's germline CDR1 is LGHNA and CDR2 YSLEER. V was shortened by 4 bases and J by 4 bases, with 13 bases between the two germline ends. The CDR3 totals 14 residues. CDR3 amino acids: CASSPGQFPYGYTF. The CDR3 DNA follows: TGCGCCAGCAGCCCCGGACAATTCCCCTATGGCTACACCTTC.

This clone was observed a few times. V and J are TRBV5-1 and TRBJ1-1, with 10 nucleotides matching TRBD1. Per germline, CDR1 SGHRS and CDR2 YFSETQ. J gave up 2 bases and V 3 bases, and 10 bases lay outside the gene matches. The CDR3 covers 17 residues. CDR3 DNA: TGCGCCAGCAGCTGGGGGGACAGGGGAGGTGGTAACACTGAAGCTTTCTTT. It translates to CASSWGDRGGGNTEAFF.

In this sample, this clone turned up a few times. The J gene is TRBJ2-1, the V gene TRBV28; 9 bases are shared with TRBD2. V lost 2 bases to trimming and J lost 7 bases; unmatched junction nucleotides: 9. Per germline, CDR1 MDHEN and CDR2 SYDVKM. The CDR3 sequence is 16 residues long. CDR3 amino acids: CASSLAGLARSNEQFF. CDR3 coding DNA: TGTGCCAGCAGTTTAGCGGGACTAGCTCGTTCTAATGAGCAGTTCTTC.

This clone showed up just a few times. V is TRBV7-3 and J is TRBJ1-1; D is unresolved. The length of the CDR3 is 12 residues. In germline, CDR1 is SGHTA, CDR2 FQGTGA. The ends were cut back, 6 bases at V and 1 base at J, with 6 bases in the middle. The CDR3 is CASRDWNTEAFF. CDR3 nucleotide sequence: TGTGCCAGCAGAGACTGGAACACTGAAGCTTTCTTT.